This T cell receptor beta chain was captured in a study of blood T cell repertoires in COVID-19. Study overall: The study drew acute and convalescent COVID-19 samples from the United States, Italy and Spain.

In the original analysis: Cell counts per sample came from amplifying reference gene primers. TCRdb's copy holds only in-frame clones and misses some; the assay was immunoSEQ multiplex PCR. V, J and clone size reflect that table, while D and trimming were determined from the DNA. Of 65,000 to 90,000 clones listed, more than 70% are singletons. It was during active infection that Seattle patients were enrolled and then longitudinally followed. The trim removed 5 bases at V and 2 bases at J, leaving 4 bases unmatched. The germline CDR1 and CDR2 sequences are MNHEY and SVGEGT. The CDR3 has 14 residues. The specimen sequenced was peripheral blood. The sequence was obtained from a man between 65 and 85 years old with COVID-19, enrolled during active disease. V gene TRBV6-2 or TRBV6-3 combines with J gene TRBJ2-3; 7 bases align to TRBD2. CDR3 coding DNA: TGTGCCAGCAGTCTAGCGGCTAACACAGATACGCAGTATTTT. It specifies CASSLAANTDTQYF.